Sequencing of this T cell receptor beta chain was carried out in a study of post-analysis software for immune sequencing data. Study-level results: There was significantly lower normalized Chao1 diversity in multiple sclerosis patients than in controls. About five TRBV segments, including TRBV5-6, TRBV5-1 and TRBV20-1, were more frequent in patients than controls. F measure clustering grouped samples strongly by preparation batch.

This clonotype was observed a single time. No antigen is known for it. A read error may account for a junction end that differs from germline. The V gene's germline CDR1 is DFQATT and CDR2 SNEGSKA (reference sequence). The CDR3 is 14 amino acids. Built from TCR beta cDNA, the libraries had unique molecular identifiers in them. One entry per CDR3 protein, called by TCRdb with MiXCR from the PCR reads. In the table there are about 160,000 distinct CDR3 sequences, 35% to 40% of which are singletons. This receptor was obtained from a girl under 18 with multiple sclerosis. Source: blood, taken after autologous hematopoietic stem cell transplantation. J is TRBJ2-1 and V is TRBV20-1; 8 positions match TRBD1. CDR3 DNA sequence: TGCAGTGCTAGGGACAGGGTTTCCTACAGTGAGCAGTTCTTC. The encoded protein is CSARDRVSYSEQFF.